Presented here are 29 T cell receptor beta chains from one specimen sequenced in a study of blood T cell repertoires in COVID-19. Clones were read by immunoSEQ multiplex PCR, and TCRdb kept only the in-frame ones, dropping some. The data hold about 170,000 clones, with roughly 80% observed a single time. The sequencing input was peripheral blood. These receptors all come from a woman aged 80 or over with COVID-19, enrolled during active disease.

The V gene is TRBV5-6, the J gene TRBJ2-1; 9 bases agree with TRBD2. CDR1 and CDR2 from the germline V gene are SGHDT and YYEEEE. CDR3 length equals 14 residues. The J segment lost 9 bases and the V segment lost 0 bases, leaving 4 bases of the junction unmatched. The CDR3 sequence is CASSLVAGVIEQFF. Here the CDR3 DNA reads TGTGCCAGCAGCTTGGTAGCGGGAGTGATTGAGCAGTTCTTC.

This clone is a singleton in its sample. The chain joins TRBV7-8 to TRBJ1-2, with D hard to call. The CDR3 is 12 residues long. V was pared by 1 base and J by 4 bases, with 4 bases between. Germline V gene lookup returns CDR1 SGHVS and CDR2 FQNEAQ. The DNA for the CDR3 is TGTGCCAGCAGCTTAGGCGGCTATGGCTACACCTTC. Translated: CASSLGGYGYTF.

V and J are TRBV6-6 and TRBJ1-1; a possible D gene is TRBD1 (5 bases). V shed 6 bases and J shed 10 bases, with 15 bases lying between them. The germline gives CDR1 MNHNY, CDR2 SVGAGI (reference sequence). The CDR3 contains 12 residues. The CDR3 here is CASSPNRYRAFF. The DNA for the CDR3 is TGTGCCAGCAGCCCAAACAGGTATCGAGCTTTCTTT.

The DNA for the CDR3 is TGTGCCAGCAGCCCCCAGACAGGGGTGGTGGCCGGGGAGCTGTTTTTT. Amino acid sequence: CASSPQTGVVAGELFF. V and J are TRBV11-3 and TRBJ2-2; 8 nucleotides match TRBD1. This CDR3 has 16 amino acids. The junction had 11 bases not matched to a gene; V was cut back by 5 bases and J by 6 bases. Germline CDR1 SGHNT, CDR2 YENEEA.

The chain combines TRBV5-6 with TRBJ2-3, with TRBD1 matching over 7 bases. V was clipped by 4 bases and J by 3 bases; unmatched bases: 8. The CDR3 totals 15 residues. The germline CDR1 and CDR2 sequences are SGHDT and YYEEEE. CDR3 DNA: TGTGCCAGCAGCACGGCAGGGGGTCTAACAGATACGCAGTATTTT. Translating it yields CASSTAGGLTDTQYF.

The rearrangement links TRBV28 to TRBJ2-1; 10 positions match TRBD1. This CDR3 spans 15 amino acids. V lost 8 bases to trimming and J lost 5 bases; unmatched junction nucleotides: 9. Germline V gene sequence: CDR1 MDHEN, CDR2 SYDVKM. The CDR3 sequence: CASGTGAQGDNEQFF. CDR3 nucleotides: TGTGCCAGCGGGACAGGGGCCCAAGGTGACAATGAGCAGTTCTTC.

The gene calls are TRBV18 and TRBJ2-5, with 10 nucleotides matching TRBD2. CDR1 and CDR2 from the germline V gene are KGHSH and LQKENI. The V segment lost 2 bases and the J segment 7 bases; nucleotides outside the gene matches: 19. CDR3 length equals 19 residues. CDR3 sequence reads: CASSPSSSGGLQEKGTQYF. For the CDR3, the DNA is TGTGCCAGCTCACCAAGTTCTAGCGGGGGCCTGCAAGAGAAGGGGACCCAGTACTTC.

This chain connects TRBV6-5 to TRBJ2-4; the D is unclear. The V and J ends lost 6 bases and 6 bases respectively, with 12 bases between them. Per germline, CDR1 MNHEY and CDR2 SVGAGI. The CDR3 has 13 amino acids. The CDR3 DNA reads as TGTGCCAGCAGCGCCCCTGGCCTAAACATTCAGTACTTC. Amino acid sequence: CASSAPGLNIQYF.

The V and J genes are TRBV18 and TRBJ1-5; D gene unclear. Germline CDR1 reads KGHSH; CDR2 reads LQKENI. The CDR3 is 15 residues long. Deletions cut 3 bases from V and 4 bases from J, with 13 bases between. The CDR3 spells CASSPSTPDNQPQHF. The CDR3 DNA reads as TGTGCCAGCTCACCGTCGACACCGGATAATCAGCCCCAGCATTTT.

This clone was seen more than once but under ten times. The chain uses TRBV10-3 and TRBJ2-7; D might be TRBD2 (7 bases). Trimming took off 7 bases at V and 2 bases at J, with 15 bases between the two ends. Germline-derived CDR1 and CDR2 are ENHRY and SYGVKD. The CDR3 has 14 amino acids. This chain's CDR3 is CAIKGGANPYEQYF. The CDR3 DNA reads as TGTGCCATCAAGGGGGGGGCGAATCCCTACGAGCAGTACTTC.

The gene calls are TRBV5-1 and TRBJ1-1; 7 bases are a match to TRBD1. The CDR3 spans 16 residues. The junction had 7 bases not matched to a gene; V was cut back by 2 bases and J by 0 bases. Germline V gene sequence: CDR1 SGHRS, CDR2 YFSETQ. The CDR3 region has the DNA TGCGCCAGCAGCTTCCGGGACAGCCTCATGAACACTGAAGCTTTCTTT. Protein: CASSFRDSLMNTEAFF.

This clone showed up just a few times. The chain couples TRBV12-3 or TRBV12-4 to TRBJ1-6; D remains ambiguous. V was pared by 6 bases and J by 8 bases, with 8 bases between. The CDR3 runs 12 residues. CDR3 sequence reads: CASRPGYSPLHF. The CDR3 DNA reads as TGTGCCAGCAGGCCGGGATATTCACCCCTCCACTTT.

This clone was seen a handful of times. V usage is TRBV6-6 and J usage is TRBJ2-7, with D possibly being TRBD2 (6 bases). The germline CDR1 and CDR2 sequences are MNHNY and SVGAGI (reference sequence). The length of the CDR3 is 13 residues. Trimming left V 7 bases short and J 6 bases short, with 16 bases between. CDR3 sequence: CASTLAGPSEQYF. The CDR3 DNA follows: TGTGCCAGCACCCTGGCGGGGCCGTCCGAGCAGTACTTC.

CDR3 DNA: TGTGCCAGCAGTTACGTCGCAGGGAACTATGGCTACACCTTC. This translates into CASSYVAGNYGYTF. This sequence joins TRBV6-6 and TRBJ1-2, with D possibly being TRBD1 (5 bases). Trimming removed 2 bases from V and 2 bases from J, with 9 bases in between. Germline CDR1 and CDR2: MNHNY and SVGAGI (reference sequence). The CDR3 contains 14 residues.

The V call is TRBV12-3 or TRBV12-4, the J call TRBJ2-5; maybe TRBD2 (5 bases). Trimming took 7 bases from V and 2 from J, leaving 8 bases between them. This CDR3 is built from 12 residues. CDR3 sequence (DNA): TGTGCCAGCACGAGGGAGCAAGAGACCCAGTACTTC. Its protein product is CASTREQETQYF.

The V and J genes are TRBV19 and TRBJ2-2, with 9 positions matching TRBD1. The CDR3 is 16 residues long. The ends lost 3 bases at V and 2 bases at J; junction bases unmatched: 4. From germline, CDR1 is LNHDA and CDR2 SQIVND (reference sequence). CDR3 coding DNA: TGTGCCAGTAGTATGGGGGGACAGGGTAACACCGGGGAGCTGTTTTTT. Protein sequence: CASSMGGQGNTGELFF.

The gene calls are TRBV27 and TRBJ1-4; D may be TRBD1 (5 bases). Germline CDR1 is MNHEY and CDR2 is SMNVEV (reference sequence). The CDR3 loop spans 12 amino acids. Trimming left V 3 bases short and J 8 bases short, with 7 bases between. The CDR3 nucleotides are TGTGCCAGCAGTTTCCAGGGCGAAAAACTGTTTTTT. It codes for CASSFQGEKLFF.

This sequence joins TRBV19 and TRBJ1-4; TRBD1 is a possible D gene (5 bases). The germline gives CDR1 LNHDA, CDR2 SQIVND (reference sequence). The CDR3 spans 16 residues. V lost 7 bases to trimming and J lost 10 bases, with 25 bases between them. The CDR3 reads CASNTVEDGGTGKLFF. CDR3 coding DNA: TGTGCCAGTAACACAGTGGAGGACGGGGGTACGGGAAAACTGTTTTTT. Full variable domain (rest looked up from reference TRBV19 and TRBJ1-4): DGGITQSPKYLFRKEGQNVTLSCEQNLNHDAMYWYRQDPGQGLRLIYYSQIVNDFQKGDIAEGYSVSREKKESFPLTVTSAQKNPTAFYLCASNTVEDGGTGKLFFGSGTQLSVL.

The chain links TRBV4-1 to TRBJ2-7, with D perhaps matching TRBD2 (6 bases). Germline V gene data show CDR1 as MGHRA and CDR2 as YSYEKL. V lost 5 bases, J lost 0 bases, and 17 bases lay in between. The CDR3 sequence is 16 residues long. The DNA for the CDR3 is TGCGCCAGCAGCTCCACCCAAGGGAGGACCTCCTACGAGCAGTACTTC. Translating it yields CASSSTQGRTSYEQYF.

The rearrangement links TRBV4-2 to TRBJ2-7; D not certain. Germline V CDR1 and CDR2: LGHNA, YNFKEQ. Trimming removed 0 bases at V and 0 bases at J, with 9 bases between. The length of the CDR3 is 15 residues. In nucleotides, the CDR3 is TGTGCCAGCAGCCAAGAGGTCGGTAGCTCCTACGAGCAGTACTTC. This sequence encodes CASSQEVGSSYEQYF.

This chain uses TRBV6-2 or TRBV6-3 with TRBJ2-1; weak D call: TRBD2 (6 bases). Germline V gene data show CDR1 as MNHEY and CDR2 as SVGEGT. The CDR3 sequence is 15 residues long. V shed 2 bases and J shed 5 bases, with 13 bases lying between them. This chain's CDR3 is CASSYVGRGDNEQFF. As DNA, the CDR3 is TGTGCCAGCAGTTACGTTGGGCGGGGAGACAATGAGCAGTTCTTC.

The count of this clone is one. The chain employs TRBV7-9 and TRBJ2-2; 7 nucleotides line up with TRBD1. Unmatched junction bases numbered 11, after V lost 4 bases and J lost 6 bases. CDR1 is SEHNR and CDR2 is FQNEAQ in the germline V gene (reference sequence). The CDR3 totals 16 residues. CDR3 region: CASSSTPGGSAGELFF. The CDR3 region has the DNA TGTGCCAGCAGCTCGACCCCAGGGGGTTCGGCCGGGGAGCTGTTTTTT.

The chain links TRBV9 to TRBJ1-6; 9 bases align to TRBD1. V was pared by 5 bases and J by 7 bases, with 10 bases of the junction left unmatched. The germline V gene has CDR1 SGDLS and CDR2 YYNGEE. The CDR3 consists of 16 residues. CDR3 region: CASRLGQGENNSPLHF. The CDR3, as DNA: TGTGCCAGCAGGTTGGGACAGGGAGAAAACAATTCACCCCTCCACTTT.

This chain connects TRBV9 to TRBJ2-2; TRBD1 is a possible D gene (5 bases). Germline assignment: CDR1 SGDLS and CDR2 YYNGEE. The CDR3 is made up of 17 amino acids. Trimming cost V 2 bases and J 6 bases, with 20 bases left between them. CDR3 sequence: CASSVQIGFGAPGELFF. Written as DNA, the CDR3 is TGTGCCAGCAGCGTCCAGATCGGCTTTGGGGCCCCCGGGGAGCTGTTTTTT.

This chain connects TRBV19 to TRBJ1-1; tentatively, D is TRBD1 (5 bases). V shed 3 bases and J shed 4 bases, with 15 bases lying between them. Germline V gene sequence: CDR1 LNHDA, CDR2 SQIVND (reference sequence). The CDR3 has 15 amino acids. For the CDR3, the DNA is TGTGCCAGTAGTATTCGGGCTGGGGGGGGCACTGAAGCTTTCTTT. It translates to CASSIRAGGGTEAFF.

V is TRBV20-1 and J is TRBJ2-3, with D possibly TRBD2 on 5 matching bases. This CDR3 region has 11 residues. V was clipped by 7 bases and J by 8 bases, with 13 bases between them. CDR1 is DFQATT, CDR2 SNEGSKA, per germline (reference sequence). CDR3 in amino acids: CSVTSRGTQYF. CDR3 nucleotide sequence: TGCAGTGTCACCTCTCGGGGTACGCAGTATTTT.

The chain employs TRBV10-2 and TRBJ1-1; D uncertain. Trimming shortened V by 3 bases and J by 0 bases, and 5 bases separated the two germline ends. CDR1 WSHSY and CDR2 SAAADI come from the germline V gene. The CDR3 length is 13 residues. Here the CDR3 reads CASSEQLNTEAFF. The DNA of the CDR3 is TGCGCCAGCAGTGAACAGTTGAACACTGAAGCTTTCTTT.

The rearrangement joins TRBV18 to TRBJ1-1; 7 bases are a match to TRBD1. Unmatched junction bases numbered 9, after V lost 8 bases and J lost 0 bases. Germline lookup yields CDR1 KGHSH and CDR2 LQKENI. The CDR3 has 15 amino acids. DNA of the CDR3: TGTGCCAGCCCCCCTTCGGGACAGATGAACACTGAAGCTTTCTTT. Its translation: CASPPSGQMNTEAFF.

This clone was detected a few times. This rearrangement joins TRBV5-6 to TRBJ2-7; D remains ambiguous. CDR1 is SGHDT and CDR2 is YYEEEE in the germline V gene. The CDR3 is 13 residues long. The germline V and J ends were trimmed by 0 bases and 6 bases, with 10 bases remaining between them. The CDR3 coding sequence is TGTGCCAGCAGCTTGGCCGGAGTGGGCGAGCAGTACTTC. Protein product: CASSLAGVGEQYF.